The 9 T cell receptor beta chains given below trace back to one sample, sequenced in a study of breast tumors, draining lymph nodes, adjacent tissues. Using its own MiXCR run on the multiplex PCR reads, TCRdb lists one record per CDR3 protein. The repertoire holds approximately 180,000 distinct CDR3 sequences, with around 35% as singletons. Axillary draining lymph nodes of breast cancer patients supplied the node samples. The sequencing input was axillary lymph node tissue. These receptors were taken from a female donor with breast cancer. Some clones in this sample may be carry-over from other donors' samples.

This chain joins TRBV27 and TRBJ2-3, with a weak D call TRBD2 (7 bases). Germline CDR1 and CDR2: MNHEY and SMNVEV (reference sequence). The CDR3 consists of 15 residues. V lost 6 bases, J lost 6 bases, and 19 bases lay in between. The CDR3 DNA sequence: TGTGCCAGCAGCCGTTCTTGGGGGGGGGCGGATACGCAGTATTTT. Protein product: CASSRSWGGADTQYF.

In this sample, this clonotype turned up a few times. The chain links TRBV28 to TRBJ1-3; perhaps TRBD1 as D (6 bases). This CDR3 is built from 15 residues. CDR1 is MDHEN, CDR2 SYDVKM, per germline. V shed 6 bases and J shed 3 bases, with 15 bases lying between them. In nucleotides, the CDR3 is TGTGCCAGCAGGTTACTACAGGGAGATGGAAACACCATATATTTT. Translated: CASRLLQGDGNTIYF.

This clonotype was detected ten times or more. J is TRBJ2-7 and V is TRBV11-3, with a possible D match to TRBD1 (6 bases). The length of the CDR3 is 13 residues. Germline values: CDR1 SGHNT, CDR2 YENEEA. The V end lost 8 bases, the J end lost 5 bases, and 16 bases lay between the germline ends. Written as DNA, the CDR3 is TGTGCCAGCGCCCGAACAGGGTTCGACGAGCAGTACTTC. Translating it yields CASARTGFDEQYF.

This clonotype was picked up one time. Compared with germline, one end of the junction differs, possibly owing to a read error. The gene calls are TRBV20-1 and TRBJ1-5; perhaps TRBD1 as D (5 bases). The CDR3 sequence is 14 residues long. In germline, CDR1 is DFQATT, CDR2 SNEGSKA (reference sequence). In nucleotides, the CDR3 is TGCAGTGCTAGAGATCTGCCAGGGAATCCGCCCCAGCATTTT. Translating it yields CSARDLPGNPPQHF.

This clonotype was found many times. The chain carries TRBV24-1 and TRBJ2-1; TRBD2 matches at 7 bases. Germline CDR1 is KGHDR and CDR2 is SFDVKD. Trimming cost V 6 bases and J 4 bases; bases outside gene matches: 2. The CDR3 is made up of 13 amino acids. CDR3 protein: CATSTGGYNEQFF. Here the CDR3 DNA reads TGTGCCACCAGTACGGGAGGATACAATGAGCAGTTCTTC.

The chain is built from TRBV15 and TRBJ2-3; D remains unclear. Germline assignment: CDR1 LNHNV and CDR2 YYDKDF (reference sequence). CDR3 length: 13 amino acids. The germline V and J ends were trimmed by 3 bases and 4 bases, with 8 bases remaining between them. CDR3 coding DNA: TGTGCCACCAGCAGTGAGGTCCCAGATACGCAGTATTTT. As protein: CATSSEVPDTQYF.

This clonotype was seen repeatedly, ten times or more. This sequence joins TRBV4-1 and TRBJ2-2, with D perhaps matching TRBD2 (5 bases). The CDR3 contains 17 residues. V was cut by 0 bases and J by 0 bases, with 11 bases left in between. Germline CDR1 reads MGHRA; CDR2 reads YSYEKL. The CDR3 loop reads CASSQEAGGANTGELFF. Here the CDR3 DNA reads TGCGCCAGCAGCCAAGAGGCGGGCGGAGCGAACACCGGGGAGCTGTTTTTT.

CDR3 sequence: CASSLGGRQYNSPLHF. In DNA form, the CDR3 reads TGTGCCAGCAGCTTAGGTGGCAGGCAATATAATTCACCCCTCCACTTT. The chain combines TRBV7-2 with TRBJ1-6, with D unclear. The CDR3 has 16 amino acids. The germline gives CDR1 SGHTA, CDR2 FQGNSA. V was shortened by 1 base and J by 4 bases, with 11 bases between the two germline ends.

This chain's CDR3 is CAITKGIIGYPDTQYF. The DNA for the CDR3 is TGTGCCATCACCAAAGGGATCATAGGGTATCCAGATACGCAGTATTTT. The V and J genes are TRBV10-3 and TRBJ2-3; D remains unclear. The length of the CDR3 is 16 residues. Germline assignment: CDR1 ENHRY and CDR2 SYGVKD. V was pared by 7 bases and J by 4 bases, with 21 bases between.